Included here is one T cell receptor (beta chain) sequence, with context. The record originates from a study of blood T cell repertoires in COVID-19. Background on the study: Acute and convalescent COVID-19 specimens originated in the United States, Italy and Spain. T cells, B-cell-depleted T cells, or PBMCs supplied cDNA or gDNA.

With 3 bases removed from V and 5 bases from J, the gap between germline ends came to 13 bases. CDR3 length: 14 amino acids. The germline CDR1 and CDR2 sequences are SGHNT and YENEEA. Clones were sequenced by immunoSEQ multiplex PCR, and TCRdb holds only the in-frame ones, with some missing. The sample lists roughly 81,000 clones, approximately 82% occurring once. The sample comprised peripheral blood. V usage is TRBV11-3 and J usage is TRBJ1-1, with a possible D match to TRBD1 (5 bases). This sequence originates from a woman in her 70s with acute or convalescent COVID-19. Here the CDR3 reads CASSFQRGETEAFF. CDR3 in DNA: TGTGCCAGCAGCTTCCAACGGGGGGAAACTGAAGCTTTCTTT.